This paragraph reports one T cell receptor beta chain. Its antigen is still unknown. No qualities accompany the bases; no much larger clone lies one base away. The CDR3, from cysteine to phenylalanine, totals 12 residues. The sequence is cut down to CDR3 DNA, 36 bases in frame from base 1. A distance of 11 bases separates the germline ends of V and J, which lose 8 bases and 4 bases respectively. Per the germline V gene (reference sequence), LNHNV is the CDR1 and YYDKDF is the CDR2. Samples from volunteer blood donors who had recovered from COVID-19 were contributed by a second Seattle source. The collaborating institutions used their own protocols to collect whole blood in K2EDTA tubes. Collaborator samples were shipped for TCRbeta analysis as frozen whole blood, isolated PBMCs, or DNA extracted from either sample type. This entry is derived from a study of blood T cell repertoires in COVID-19 (dated by TCRdb to between 2020 and 2021). Study-level background: Collaborator samples came from the United States, Italy and Spain and covered acute and convalescent phases of COVID-19. The material from the prospective study consisted of cDNA or gDNA derived from T cells, B-cell-depleted T cells, or PBMCs. Deeply sampled blood TCRbeta repertoires from subjects exposed to, actively infected with, or recovered from COVID-19 were included in the dataset. A freely available public database, intended as a resource for researchers studying the immune response to SARS-CoV-2, is where the repertoires were released. The samples were drawn from the first 160 participants of the ongoing ImmuneRACE study and from over a thousand subjects provided by 6 global collaborators. Nearly every sample came with metadata listing a de-identified subject ID, COVID-19 status, age in years and sex. Where available, HLA class I and class II types were obtained from metadata supplied by the sample provider rather than from assay-based typing. Points the paper makes about the study in general: The quantity of clinical and demographic metadata differed by source and by participant and was supplied without curation.

TCRbeta CDR3 regions were amplified from genomic DNA by means of the immunoSEQ Assay, a bias-controlled multiplex PCR. Regarding the original processing steps: Nucleated cell counts per sample were estimated from amplification of reference gene primers within the assay. To quantify the absolute abundance of each unique TCRbeta CDR3 rearrangement, sequence reads were collapsed and filtered. Productive Simpson clonality was computed per sample as the square root of Simpson's diversity index over productive rearrangements. TCRdb obtained this table from immuneACCESS and retained in-frame rearrangements with V and J assigned. These tables miss some clones; where compared with another copy, unresolved V genes account for less than half of the shortfall, and the remainder is unexplained. The V and J calls and the clone size are those of that table, but D and trimming were determined from the DNA. The sample records hundreds of thousands of clones, approximately 91% of which are singletons. About 6.5% of the sample is held by the ten biggest clonotypes.

The TCR sequence derives from a man aged 55 to 70 who had recovered from COVID-19. Sequenced input: peripheral blood. Here the chain combines TRBV15 and TRBJ1-1; a confident D gene designation cannot be given. The bases read TGTGCCACCCGCGGGGAGGCCACTGAAGCTTTCTTT. Translated, it gives CATRGEATEAFF.